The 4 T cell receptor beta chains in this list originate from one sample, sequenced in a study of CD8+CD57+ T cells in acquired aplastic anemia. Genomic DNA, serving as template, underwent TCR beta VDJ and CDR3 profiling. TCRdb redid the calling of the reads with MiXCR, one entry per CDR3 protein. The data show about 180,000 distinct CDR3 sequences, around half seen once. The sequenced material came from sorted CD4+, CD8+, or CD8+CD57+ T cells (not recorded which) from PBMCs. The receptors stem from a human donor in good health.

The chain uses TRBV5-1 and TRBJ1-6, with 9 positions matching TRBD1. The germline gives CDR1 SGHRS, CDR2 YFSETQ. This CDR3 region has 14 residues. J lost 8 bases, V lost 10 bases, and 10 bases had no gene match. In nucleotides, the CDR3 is TGCGCCGCCACAGGTCGGGACAGGGATTCACCCCTCCACTTT. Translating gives CAATGRDRDSPLHF.

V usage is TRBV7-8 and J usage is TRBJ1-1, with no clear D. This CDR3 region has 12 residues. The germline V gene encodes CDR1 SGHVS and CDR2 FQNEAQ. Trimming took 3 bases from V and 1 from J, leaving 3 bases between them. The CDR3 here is CASSFGNTEAFF. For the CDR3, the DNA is TGTGCCAGCAGCTTTGGGAACACTGAAGCTTTCTTT.

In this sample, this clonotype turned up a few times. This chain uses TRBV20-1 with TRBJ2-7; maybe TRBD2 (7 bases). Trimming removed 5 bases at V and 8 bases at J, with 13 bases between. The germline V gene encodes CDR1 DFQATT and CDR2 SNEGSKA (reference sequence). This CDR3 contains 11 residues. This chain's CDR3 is CSAGGAQKQYF. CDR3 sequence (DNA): TGCAGTGCTGGGGGGGCGCAGAAGCAGTACTTC.

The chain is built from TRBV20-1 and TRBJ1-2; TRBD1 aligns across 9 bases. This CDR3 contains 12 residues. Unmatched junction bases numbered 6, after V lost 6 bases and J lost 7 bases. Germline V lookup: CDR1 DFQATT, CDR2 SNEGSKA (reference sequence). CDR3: CSAIQGARGYTF. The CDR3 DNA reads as TGCAGTGCGATACAGGGGGCGCGTGGCTACACCTTC.